The 29 T cell receptor beta chains reported below all come from one sample, sequenced in a study of cytomegalovirus exposure and HLA in healthy donors. The PCR had 60 Vbeta and 13 Jbeta primers. Sequencing was performed with immunoSEQ multiplex PCR; in TCRdb, only in-frame clones are kept and a portion is missing. The sample holds approximately 110,000 clones, over 65% seen once. Sequencing was performed on PBMCs. Receptor source: a woman aged 30 to 39 in good health and CMV-seropositive.

This clone was seen a handful of times. The chain is built from TRBV7-9 and TRBJ1-2; 9 positions agree with TRBD1. The CDR3 runs to 16 residues. The V gene's germline CDR1 is SEHNR and CDR2 FQNEAQ (reference sequence). The V gene end was trimmed by 4 bases and the J gene end by 3 bases; junction bases not matched to a gene: 9. The CDR3 sequence is CASSSSGTGPHYGYTF. The CDR3 nucleotides are TGTGCCAGCAGCTCCAGTGGGACAGGGCCCCACTATGGCTACACCTTC.

As to this clone: This sample also contains other DNA sequences that code for the same CDR3. This chain joins TRBV30 and TRBJ2-3; perhaps TRBD1 as D (5 bases). Germline V gene lookup returns CDR1 GTSNPN and CDR2 SVGIG (reference sequence). CDR3 size: 14 residues. V lost 1 base and J lost 1, with 9 bases in between. The CDR3 region is CAWSEGQGTDTQYF. The CDR3, as DNA: TGTGCCTGGAGTGAGGGGCAGGGCACAGATACGCAGTATTTT.

This chain joins TRBV7-9 and TRBJ2-3, with no clear D. Per germline, CDR1 SEHNR and CDR2 FQNEAQ (reference sequence). The CDR3 totals 14 residues. V lost 5 bases and J 4 bases, leaving 13 bases between the germline ends. CDR3 region: CASSPVAISDTQYF. CDR3 nucleotides: TGTGCCAGCAGCCCAGTCGCCATTTCAGATACGCAGTATTTT.

V gene TRBV10-3 combines with J gene TRBJ1-4; tentative D call: TRBD1 (5 bases). Trimming left V 8 bases short and J 5 bases short, with 12 bases between. The CDR3 contains 13 residues. Germline lookup yields CDR1 ENHRY and CDR2 SYGVKD. In DNA form, the CDR3 reads TGTGCCATCGGGGGGACCTTGAATGAAAAACTGTTTTTT. It encodes CAIGGTLNEKLFF.

The chain employs TRBV2 and TRBJ1-5; 7 bases fit TRBD1. The CDR3 spans 15 residues. Trimming cost V 6 bases and J 3 bases; bases outside gene matches: 8. Germline lookup yields CDR1 SNHLY and CDR2 FYNNEI. This CDR3 reads CASRLDRNYNQPQHF. For the CDR3, the DNA is TGTGCCAGCAGGCTGGACAGGAACTACAATCAGCCCCAGCATTTT.

This clone appeared a few times. The chain carries TRBV6-5 and TRBJ2-7; D possibly corresponds to TRBD2 (6 bases). The CDR3 length is 14 residues. Between the trimmed V and J ends, which lost 5 bases and 5 bases, there was a span of 16 bases. Germline-derived CDR1 and CDR2 are MNHEY and SVGAGI. The CDR3 DNA is TGTGCCAGCAGTGAATCGGAGACTAGAAACGAGCAGTACTTC. It codes for CASSESETRNEQYF.

The chain combines TRBV30 with TRBJ2-7; weak D call: TRBD1 (5 bases). CDR3 length: 12 amino acids. The germline V gene encodes CDR1 GTSNPN and CDR2 SVGIG (reference sequence). V dropped 3 bases and J dropped 6 bases, with 12 bases sitting between them. CDR3 coding DNA: TGTGCCTGGAGCGCTGGACATACCGAGCAGTACTTC. It specifies CAWSAGHTEQYF.

This clone was seen a few times. The genes are TRBV14 and TRBJ2-3, with D perhaps TRBD1 (5 bases). The V end was cut by 4 bases, the J end by 2 bases, with 16 bases between. The CDR3 has 16 residues. The germline gives CDR1 SGHDN, CDR2 FVKESK. This chain's CDR3 is CASSLGTGLHTDTQYF. CDR3 bases: TGTGCCAGCAGCCTCGGCACAGGCCTCCACACAGATACGCAGTATTTT.

The CDR3 nucleotides are TGTGCCTGGGCAACAGGGGCCCTAAATCAGCCCCAGCATTTT. This sequence encodes CAWATGALNQPQHF. The chain uses TRBV30 and TRBJ1-5; 7 bases line up with TRBD1. After removal of 5 bases from V and 4 bases from J, the junction contained 8 bases not matched to a gene. The germline CDR1 and CDR2 sequences are GTSNPN and SVGIG (reference sequence). The CDR3 is 14 amino acids.

The V gene is TRBV27, the J gene TRBJ2-7; D unclear. CDR3 length: 13 residues. Looked up from germline, CDR1 is MNHEY and CDR2 is SMNVEV (reference sequence). Deletions cut 2 bases from V and 2 bases from J, with 7 bases between. CDR3 nucleotide sequence: TGTGCCAGCAGTTTAGGAGCACCCTACGAGCAGTACTTC. Protein: CASSLGAPYEQYF.

V and J are TRBV11-2 and TRBJ2-1; D is undetermined. The CDR3 runs 12 residues. V gave up 5 bases and J gave up 8 bases, with 10 bases separating them. In germline, CDR1 is SGHAT, CDR2 FQNNGV. CDR3 sequence: CASSPRMYEQFF. The CDR3 DNA follows: TGTGCCAGCAGCCCGCGTATGTATGAGCAGTTCTTC.

The CDR3 protein is CASSPPGITGELFF. The CDR3 region has the DNA TGTGCCAGCAGCCCACCGGGAATCACCGGGGAGCTGTTTTTT. The rearrangement links TRBV5-4 to TRBJ2-2; D possibly corresponds to TRBD2 (5 bases). The CDR3 is 14 amino acids. CDR1 is SGHNT, CDR2 YYREEE, per germline (reference sequence). V lost 4 bases and J lost 4, with 11 bases in between.

This sequence joins TRBV9 and TRBJ2-1, with TRBD2 matching 8 bases. This CDR3 is built from 15 residues. Germline loops: CDR1 SGDLS, CDR2 YYNGEE. V lost 0 bases to trimming and J lost 3 bases; unmatched junction nucleotides: 2. The CDR3: CASSVGLAIYNEQFF. The CDR3 DNA follows: TGTGCCAGCAGCGTAGGACTAGCGATCTACAATGAGCAGTTCTTC.

The V call is TRBV10-3, the J call TRBJ2-5, with 11 bases matching TRBD2. Germline values: CDR1 ENHRY, CDR2 SYGVKD. V dropped 3 bases and J dropped 1; count of bases not matched to a gene: 10. The CDR3 has 18 residues. The CDR3 protein is CAISESRLAGRGQETQYF. The CDR3, as DNA: TGTGCCATCAGTGAATCCAGACTAGCGGGAAGAGGCCAAGAGACCCAGTACTTC.

This chain uses TRBV18 with TRBJ2-5, with 11 bases fitting TRBD2. The J call may be faulty, since TRBJ2-7 better matches the DNA end. Germline-derived CDR1 and CDR2 are KGHSH and LQKENI. The CDR3 contains 14 residues. In nucleotides, the CDR3 is TGTGCCAGCTCAGGGACTAGCGGCCCCTACGAGCAGTACTTC. Its protein product is CASSGTSGPYEQYF.

The chain has TRBV19 and TRBJ1-2; no clear D. V lost 5 bases to trimming and J lost 8 bases, with 21 bases between them. This CDR3 contains 15 residues. The germline V gene has CDR1 LNHDA and CDR2 SQIVND (reference sequence). CDR3 protein: CASSLGVERAGGYTF. DNA for the CDR3: TGTGCCAGTAGTCTCGGCGTTGAAAGGGCGGGAGGCTACACCTTC.

A few counts support this clone. The chain is built from TRBV15 and TRBJ2-7; 14 bases match TRBD2. The CDR3 extends over 16 amino acids. V shed 2 bases and J 4 bases; nucleotides not matched to a gene: 4. Germline V gene data show CDR1 as LNHNV and CDR2 as YYDKDF (reference sequence). The CDR3 is CATSRLGTSGSYEQYF. CDR3 nucleotide sequence: TGTGCCACCAGCAGACTTGGGACTAGCGGGAGTTACGAGCAGTACTTC.

The rearrangement uses TRBV9 and TRBJ2-7, with 9 bases aligning to TRBD2. Trimming at V came to 3 bases and at J to 6 bases, leaving 7 bases not matched to a gene. The CDR3 sequence is 14 residues long. From germline, CDR1 is SGDLS and CDR2 YYNGEE. The CDR3 bases are TGTGCCAGCAGCGCTAGCGGGACGGGTTTCGAGCAGTACTTC. Residues: CASSASGTGFEQYF.

This chain joins TRBV9 and TRBJ1-2; D is perhaps TRBD1 (5 bases). Between the trimmed V and J ends, which lost 0 bases and 2 bases, there was a span of 8 bases. Germline loops: CDR1 SGDLS, CDR2 YYNGEE. The CDR3 has 14 amino acids. CDR3 in amino acids: CASSVGQNNYGYTF. The CDR3 DNA follows: TGTGCCAGCAGCGTAGGACAGAACAACTATGGCTACACCTTC.

The chain recombines TRBV4-1 with TRBJ2-1; D not resolved. Trimming removed 4 bases at V and 6 bases at J, with 13 bases between. The CDR3 sequence is 14 residues long. Germline V lookup: CDR1 MGHRA, CDR2 YSYEKL. The CDR3 loop reads CASSPGVASNEQFF. CDR3 DNA sequence: TGCGCCAGCAGCCCCGGAGTAGCTTCCAATGAGCAGTTCTTC.

CDR3: CASRQRQGSYNEQFF. The DNA for the CDR3 is TGTGCCAGCAGACAAAGACAGGGGTCCTACAATGAGCAGTTCTTC. The chain joins TRBV5-4 to TRBJ2-1; 8 bases are a match to TRBD1. Looked up from germline, CDR1 is SGHNT and CDR2 is YYREEE (reference sequence). V lost 5 bases and J lost 1; bases outside the gene matches: 5. The CDR3 consists of 15 residues.

This clone was seen more than once but under ten times. Relative to the germline gene, one junction end is altered; a read error may explain this. This sequence joins TRBV7-9 and TRBJ1-2; a possible D gene is TRBD1 (5 bases). The CDR3 consists of 14 residues. CDR1 is SEHNR, CDR2 FQNEAQ, per germline (reference sequence). The CDR3 coding sequence is TGTTCCAGCAGCTTAGCTCGGGGGGACTATGGCTACACCTTC. This sequence encodes CSSSLARGDYGYTF.

This clone was seen a single time. The chain links TRBV7-9 to TRBJ1-3; D is unclear. Germline values: CDR1 SEHNR, CDR2 FQNEAQ (reference sequence). V was pared by 3 bases and J by 4 bases, with 7 bases between. The CDR3 has 13 residues. The CDR3 protein is CASSFEEGNTIYF. The CDR3 bases are TGTGCCAGCAGCTTTGAGGAGGGAAACACCATATATTTT.

This rearrangement joins TRBV2 to TRBJ2-5, with TRBD1 identical over 7 bases. The assigned J gene may be wrong: the sequence end matches TRBJ2-7 better. Germline CDR1 reads SNHLY; CDR2 reads FYNNEI. This CDR3 contains 13 residues. The CDR3: CASSEGQGVEQYF. The DNA for the CDR3 is TGTGCCAGCAGTGAAGGGCAGGGGGTCGAGCAGTACTTC.

This chain connects TRBV30 to TRBJ1-5, with a possible D match to TRBD1 (5 bases). Trimming removed 5 bases at V and 8 bases at J, with 7 bases between. This CDR3 is built from 10 residues. Germline CDR1 and CDR2: GTSNPN and SVGIG (reference sequence). The CDR3 region is CAWDREPQHF. CDR3 nucleotides: TGTGCCTGGGACAGAGAGCCCCAGCATTTT.

This clone was seen a handful of times. V is TRBV27 and J is TRBJ2-7; 7 positions match TRBD1. Trimming removed 3 bases from V and 3 bases from J; junction bases left unmatched: 2. This CDR3 region has 13 residues. Germline CDR1 is MNHEY and CDR2 is SMNVEV (reference sequence). The CDR3 coding sequence is TGTGCCAGCAGTTTGGGACAGAACTACGAGCAGTACTTC. Protein sequence: CASSLGQNYEQYF.

V is TRBV7-2 and J is TRBJ2-3, with 8 bases identical to TRBD2. The CDR3 spans 15 residues. Germline CDR1 reads SGHTA; CDR2 reads FQGNSA. The V and J ends lost 3 bases and 4 bases, in that order; junction bases with no gene match: 6. CDR3 amino acids: CASSLAGGEADTQYF. CDR3 in DNA: TGTGCCAGCAGCTTGGCGGGGGGCGAGGCAGATACGCAGTATTTT.

V gene TRBV25-1 combines with J gene TRBJ1-6; D is possibly TRBD1 (5 bases). The CDR3 has 14 residues. Germline V CDR1 and CDR2: MGHDK, SYGVNS. Trimming pared 3 bases from V and 6 bases from J, leaving 9 bases between. CDR3: CASSDVTANSPLHF. Written as DNA, the CDR3 is TGTGCCAGCAGTGATGTGACAGCTAATTCACCCCTCCACTTT.

The CDR3 spells CASSEQGATYEQYF. The DNA of the CDR3 is TGTGCCAGCAGTGAACAGGGGGCGACCTACGAGCAGTACTTC. The chain recombines TRBV2 with TRBJ2-7; 8 bases agree with TRBD1. The CDR3 loop spans 14 amino acids. With V trimmed by 2 bases and J by 2 bases, 2 bases remained unmatched. CDR1 and CDR2 (germline): SNHLY, FYNNEI.